The clone carrying this T cell receptor beta chain was recorded a few times. Its specificity is not known. This sample stems from a study of T-cell reconstitution after alpha-beta-depleted transplantation in children. Preparation of the TCRbeta library involved a method that used unique molecular identifiers. TCRdb re-called the PCR reads with MiXCR, one entry per CDR3 protein. The sample yields 600,000 to 700,000 distinct CDR3 sequences, less than 15% seen once. Whole-study results and caveats: After transplant, high TCRbeta diversity at day 60 in some patients arose from surviving recipient T cells and thymic progenitors.

V gave up 5 bases and J gave up 2 bases, with 17 bases separating them. CDR3 size: 16 residues. The germline CDR1 and CDR2 sequences are MDHEN and SYDVKM. The source is a girl aged 2-10 years with congenital amegakaryocytic thrombocytopenia, due to receive a stem cell transplant. The V and J genes are TRBV28 and TRBJ2-3; D remains unclear. This material consisted of PBMCs, taken before TCRalphabeta/CD19-depleted stem cell transplant. This chain's CDR3 is CASSEPVAPITDTQYF. In nucleotides, the CDR3 is TGTGCCAGCAGTGAACCTGTTGCCCCTATCACAGATACGCAGTATTTT.